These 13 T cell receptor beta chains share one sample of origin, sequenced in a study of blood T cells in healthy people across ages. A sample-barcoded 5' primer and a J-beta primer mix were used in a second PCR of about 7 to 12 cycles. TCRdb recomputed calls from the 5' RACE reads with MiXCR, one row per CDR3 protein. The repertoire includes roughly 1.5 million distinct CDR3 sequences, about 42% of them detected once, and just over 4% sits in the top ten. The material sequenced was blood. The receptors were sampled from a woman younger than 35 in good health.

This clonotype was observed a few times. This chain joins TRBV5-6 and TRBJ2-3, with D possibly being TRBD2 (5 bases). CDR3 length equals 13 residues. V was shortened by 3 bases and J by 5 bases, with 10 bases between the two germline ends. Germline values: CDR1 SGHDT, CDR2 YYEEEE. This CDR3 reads CASSWELVDTQYF. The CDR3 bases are TGTGCCAGCAGCTGGGAGCTGGTAGATACGCAGTATTTT.

The CDR3 nucleotides read TGTGCCAGCAGCGCACCAAGGACAGGGGATAATTCACCCCTCCACTTT. Translation: CASSAPRTGDNSPLHF. The V and J genes are TRBV9 and TRBJ1-6; TRBD1 agrees at 9 bases. Germline V gene data show CDR1 as SGDLS and CDR2 as YYNGEE. The length of the CDR3 is 16 residues. Unmatched junction bases numbered 6, after V lost 3 bases and J lost 5 bases.

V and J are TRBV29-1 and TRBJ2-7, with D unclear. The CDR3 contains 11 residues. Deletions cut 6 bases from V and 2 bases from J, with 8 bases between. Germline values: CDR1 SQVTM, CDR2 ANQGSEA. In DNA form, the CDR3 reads TGCAGCGTCCACGATACCTACGAGCAGTACTTC. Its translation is CSVHDTYEQYF.

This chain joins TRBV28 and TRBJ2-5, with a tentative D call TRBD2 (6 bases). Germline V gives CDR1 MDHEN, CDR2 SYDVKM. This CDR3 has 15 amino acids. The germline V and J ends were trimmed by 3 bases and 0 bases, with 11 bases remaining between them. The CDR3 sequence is CASSFPASDQETQYF. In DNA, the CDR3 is TGTGCCAGCAGTTTCCCCGCTAGCGACCAAGAGACCCAGTACTTC.

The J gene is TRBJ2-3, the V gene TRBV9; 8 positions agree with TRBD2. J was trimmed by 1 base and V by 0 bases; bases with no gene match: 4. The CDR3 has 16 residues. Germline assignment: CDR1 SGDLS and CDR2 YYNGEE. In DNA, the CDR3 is TGTGCCAGCAGCGTAGCCGAAGCGGGAGGCACAGATACGCAGTATTTT. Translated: CASSVAEAGGTDTQYF.

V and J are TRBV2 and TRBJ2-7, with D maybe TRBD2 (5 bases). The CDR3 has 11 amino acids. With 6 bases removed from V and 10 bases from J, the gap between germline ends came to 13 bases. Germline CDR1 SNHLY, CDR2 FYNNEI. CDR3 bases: TGTGCCAGCAGCGCCGAGGAGGCCCAGTACTTC. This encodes CASSAEEAQYF.

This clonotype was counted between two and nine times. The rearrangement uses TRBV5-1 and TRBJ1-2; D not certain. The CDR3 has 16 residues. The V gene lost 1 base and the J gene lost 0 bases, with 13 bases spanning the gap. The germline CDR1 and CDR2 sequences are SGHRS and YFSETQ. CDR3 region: CASSLTSGSTNYGYTF. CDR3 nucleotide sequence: TGCGCCAGCAGCTTGACAAGTGGTAGCACTAACTATGGCTACACCTTC. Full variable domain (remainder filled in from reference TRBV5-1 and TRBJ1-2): KAGVTQTPRYLIKTRGQQVTLSCSPISGHRSVSWYQQTPGQGLQFLFEYFSETQRNKGNFPGRFSGRQFSNSRSEMNVSTLELGDSALYLCASSLTSGSTNYGYTFGSGTRLTVV.

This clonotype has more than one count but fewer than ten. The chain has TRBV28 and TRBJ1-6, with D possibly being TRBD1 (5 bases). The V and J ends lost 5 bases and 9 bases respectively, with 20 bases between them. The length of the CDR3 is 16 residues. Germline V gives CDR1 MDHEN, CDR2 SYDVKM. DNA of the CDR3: TGTGCCAGCAGTGCCTTAAGGGGCATGGAAATTTCACCCCTCCACTTT. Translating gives CASSALRGMEISPLHF. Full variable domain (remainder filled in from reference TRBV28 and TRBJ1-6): DVKVTQSSRYLVKRTGEKVFLECVQDMDHENMFWYRQDPGLGLRLIYFSYDVKMKEKGDIPEGYSVSREKKERFSLILESASTNQTSMYLCASSALRGMEISPLHFGNGTRLTVT.

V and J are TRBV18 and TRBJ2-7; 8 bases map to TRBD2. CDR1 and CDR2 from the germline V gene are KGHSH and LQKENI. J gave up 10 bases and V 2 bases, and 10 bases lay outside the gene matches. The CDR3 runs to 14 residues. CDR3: CASSPDAGGLLQYF. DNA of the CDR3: TGTGCCAGCTCACCAGACGCGGGAGGTCTCCTACAGTACTTC.

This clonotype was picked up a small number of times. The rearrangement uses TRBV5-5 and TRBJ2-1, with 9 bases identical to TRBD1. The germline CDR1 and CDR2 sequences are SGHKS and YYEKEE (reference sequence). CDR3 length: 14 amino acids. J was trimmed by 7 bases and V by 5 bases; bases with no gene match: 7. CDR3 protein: CASSLQGARNEQFF. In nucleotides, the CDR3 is TGTGCCAGCAGTTTACAGGGGGCGCGTAATGAGCAGTTCTTC.

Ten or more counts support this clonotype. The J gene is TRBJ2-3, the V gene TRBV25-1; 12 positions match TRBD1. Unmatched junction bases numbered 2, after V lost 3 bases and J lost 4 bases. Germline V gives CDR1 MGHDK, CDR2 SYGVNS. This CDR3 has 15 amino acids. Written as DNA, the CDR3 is TGTGCCAGCAGTGATGGGACAGGGGGCGCAGATACGCAGTATTTT. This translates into CASSDGTGGADTQYF. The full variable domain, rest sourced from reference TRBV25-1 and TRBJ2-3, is EADIYQTPRYLVIGTGKKITLECSQTMGHDKMYWYQQDPGMELHLIHYSYGVNSTEKGDLSSESTVSRIRTEHFPLTLESARPSHTSQYLCASSDGTGGADTQYFGPGTRLTVL.

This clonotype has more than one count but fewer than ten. CDR3 coding DNA: TGTGCCACCAGCAGAGCGATGGCAGGGGACTATGGCTACACCTTC. Protein sequence: CATSRAMAGDYGYTF. The chain is built from TRBV15 and TRBJ1-2; D possibly corresponds to TRBD1 (6 bases). This CDR3 comprises 15 residues. V was trimmed by 1 base and J by 3 bases, leaving 12 bases between them. Germline loops: CDR1 LNHNV, CDR2 YYDKDF (reference sequence).

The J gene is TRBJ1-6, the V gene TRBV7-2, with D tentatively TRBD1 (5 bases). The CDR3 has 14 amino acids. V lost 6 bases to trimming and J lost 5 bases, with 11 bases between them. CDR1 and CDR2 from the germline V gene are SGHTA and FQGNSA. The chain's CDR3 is CASRLAGNNSPLHF. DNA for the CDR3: TGTGCCAGCAGACTAGCAGGGAATAATTCACCCCTCCACTTT.